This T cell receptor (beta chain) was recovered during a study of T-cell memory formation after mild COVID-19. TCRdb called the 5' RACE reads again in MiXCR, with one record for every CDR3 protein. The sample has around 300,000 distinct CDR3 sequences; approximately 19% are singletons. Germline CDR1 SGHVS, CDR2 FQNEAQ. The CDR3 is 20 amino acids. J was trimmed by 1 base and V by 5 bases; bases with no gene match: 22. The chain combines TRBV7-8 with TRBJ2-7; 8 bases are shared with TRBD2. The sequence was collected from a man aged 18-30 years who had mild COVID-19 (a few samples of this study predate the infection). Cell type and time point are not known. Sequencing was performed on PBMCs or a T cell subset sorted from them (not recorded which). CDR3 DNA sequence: TGTGCCAGCAGCCCCCGCTTGAGTGGTAGCGGGGCCCCCTGGTCCTACGAGCAGTACGTC. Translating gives CASSPRLSGSGAPWSYEQYV.